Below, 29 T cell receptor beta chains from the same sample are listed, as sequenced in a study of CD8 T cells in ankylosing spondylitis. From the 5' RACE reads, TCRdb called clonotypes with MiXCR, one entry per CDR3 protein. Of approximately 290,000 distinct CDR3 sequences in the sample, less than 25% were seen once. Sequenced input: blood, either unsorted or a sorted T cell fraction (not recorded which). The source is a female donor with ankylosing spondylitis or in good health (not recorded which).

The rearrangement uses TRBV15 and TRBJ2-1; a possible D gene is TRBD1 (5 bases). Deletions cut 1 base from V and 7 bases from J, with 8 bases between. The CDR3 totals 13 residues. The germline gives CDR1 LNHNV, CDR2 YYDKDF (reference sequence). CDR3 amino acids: CATSRVTGNEQFF. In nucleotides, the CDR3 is TGTGCCACCAGCAGAGTCACAGGAAATGAGCAGTTCTTC.

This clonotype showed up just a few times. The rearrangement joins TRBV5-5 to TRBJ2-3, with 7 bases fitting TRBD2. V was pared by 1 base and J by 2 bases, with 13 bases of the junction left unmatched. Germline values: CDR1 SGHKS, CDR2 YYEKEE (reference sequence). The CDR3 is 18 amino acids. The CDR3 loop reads CASSLSPIQREFTDTQYF. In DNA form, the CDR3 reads TGTGCCAGCAGCTTGTCCCCGATCCAGCGGGAATTCACAGATACGCAGTATTTT.

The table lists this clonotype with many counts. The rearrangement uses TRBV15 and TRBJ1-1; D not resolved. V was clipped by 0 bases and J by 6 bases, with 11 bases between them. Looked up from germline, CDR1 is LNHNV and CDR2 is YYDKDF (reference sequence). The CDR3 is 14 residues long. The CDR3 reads CATSRDRRAAEAFF. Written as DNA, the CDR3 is TGTGCCACCAGCAGAGATCGGAGAGCGGCTGAAGCTTTCTTT.

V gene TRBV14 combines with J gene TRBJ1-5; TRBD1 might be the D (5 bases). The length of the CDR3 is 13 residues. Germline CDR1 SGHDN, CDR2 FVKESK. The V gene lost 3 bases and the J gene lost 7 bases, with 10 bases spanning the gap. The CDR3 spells CASSQSQGQPQHF. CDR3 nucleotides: TGTGCCAGCAGCCAGTCTCAGGGCCAGCCCCAGCATTTT. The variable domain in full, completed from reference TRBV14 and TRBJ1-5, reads EAGVTQFPSHSVIEKGQTVTLRCDPISGHDNLYWYRRVMGKEIKFLLHFVKESKQDESGMPNNRFLAERTGGTYSTLKVQPAELEDSGVYFCASSQSQGQPQHFGDGTRLSIL.

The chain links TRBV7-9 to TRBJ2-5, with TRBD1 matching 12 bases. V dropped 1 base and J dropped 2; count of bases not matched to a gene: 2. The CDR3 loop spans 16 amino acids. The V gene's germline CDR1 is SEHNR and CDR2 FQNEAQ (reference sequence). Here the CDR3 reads CASSLGDRGLQETQYF. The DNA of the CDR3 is TGTGCCAGCAGCTTAGGGGACAGGGGGCTACAAGAGACCCAGTACTTC.

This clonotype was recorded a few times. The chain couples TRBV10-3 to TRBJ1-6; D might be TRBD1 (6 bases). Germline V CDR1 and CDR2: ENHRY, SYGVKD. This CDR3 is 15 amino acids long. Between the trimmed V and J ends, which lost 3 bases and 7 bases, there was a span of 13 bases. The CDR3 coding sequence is TGTGCCATCAGTGATCGGCAGGGGACGAATTCACCCCTCCACTTT. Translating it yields CAISDRQGTNSPLHF.

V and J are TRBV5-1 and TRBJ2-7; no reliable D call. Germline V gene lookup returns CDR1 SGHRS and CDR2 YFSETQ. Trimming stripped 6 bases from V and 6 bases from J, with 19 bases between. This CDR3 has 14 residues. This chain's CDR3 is CASTNPGPSGEQYF. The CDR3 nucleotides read TGCGCCAGCACTAACCCGGGCCCCTCGGGCGAGCAGTACTTC.

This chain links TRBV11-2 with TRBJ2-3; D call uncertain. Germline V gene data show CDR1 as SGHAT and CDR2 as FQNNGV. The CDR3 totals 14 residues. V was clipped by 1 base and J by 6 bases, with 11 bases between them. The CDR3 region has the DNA TGTGCCAGCAGCTTAGTTGGGGAAGCGGATACGCAGTATTTT. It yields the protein CASSLVGEADTQYF.

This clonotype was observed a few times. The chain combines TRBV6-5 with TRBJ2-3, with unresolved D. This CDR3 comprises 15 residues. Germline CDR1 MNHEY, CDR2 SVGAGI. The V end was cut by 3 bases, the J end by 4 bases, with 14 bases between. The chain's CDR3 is CASSYSWAGADTQYF. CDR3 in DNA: TGTGCCAGCAGTTATTCTTGGGCTGGGGCAGATACGCAGTATTTT.

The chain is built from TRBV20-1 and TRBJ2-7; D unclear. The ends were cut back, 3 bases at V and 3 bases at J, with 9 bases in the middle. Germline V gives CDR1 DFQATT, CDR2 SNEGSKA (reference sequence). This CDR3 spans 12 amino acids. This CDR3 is CSARRSRYEQYF. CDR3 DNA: TGCAGTGCTAGGAGGAGCCGCTACGAGCAGTACTTC.

The CDR3 region has the DNA TGTGCCAGCAGCTTGGTCCTATCCACCGGGGAGCTGTTTTTT. It yields the protein CASSLVLSTGELFF. This rearrangement joins TRBV5-5 to TRBJ2-2; D unclear. The ends were cut back, 0 bases at V and 4 bases at J, with 7 bases in the middle. CDR3 length: 14 residues. Germline V lookup: CDR1 SGHKS, CDR2 YYEKEE (reference sequence).

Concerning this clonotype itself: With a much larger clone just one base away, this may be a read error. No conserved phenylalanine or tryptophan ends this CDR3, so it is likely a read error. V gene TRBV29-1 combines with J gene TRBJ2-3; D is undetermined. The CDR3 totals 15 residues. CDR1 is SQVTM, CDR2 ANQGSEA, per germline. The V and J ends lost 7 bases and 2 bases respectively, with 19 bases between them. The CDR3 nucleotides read TGCAGCGGTGGACGTGCCGGGCCTCTCACAGATACGCAGTATTTA. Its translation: CSGGRAGPLTDTQYL.

The CDR3 loop reads CSADLAGVEQYF. Here the CDR3 DNA reads TGCAGTGCCGATCTAGCGGGAGTCGAGCAGTACTTC. The chain couples TRBV20-1 to TRBJ2-7; 10 nucleotides match TRBD2. The ends lost 6 bases at V and 6 bases at J; junction bases unmatched: 5. Germline loops: CDR1 DFQATT, CDR2 SNEGSKA (reference sequence). The CDR3 is 12 residues long.

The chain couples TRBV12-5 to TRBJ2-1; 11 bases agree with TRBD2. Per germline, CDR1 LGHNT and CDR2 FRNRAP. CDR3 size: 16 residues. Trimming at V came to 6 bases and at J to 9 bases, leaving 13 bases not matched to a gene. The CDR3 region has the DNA TGTGCTAGTGGGCCTCTTACTAGCGGGAGTAAGGCTGAGCAGTTCTTC. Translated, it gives CASGPLTSGSKAEQFF.

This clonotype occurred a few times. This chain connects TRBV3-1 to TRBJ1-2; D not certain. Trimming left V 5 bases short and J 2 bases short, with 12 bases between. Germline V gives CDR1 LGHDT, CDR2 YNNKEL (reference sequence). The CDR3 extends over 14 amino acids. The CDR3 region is CASSELRSNYGYTF. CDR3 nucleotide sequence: TGTGCCAGCAGCGAACTCAGGAGCAACTATGGCTACACCTTC.

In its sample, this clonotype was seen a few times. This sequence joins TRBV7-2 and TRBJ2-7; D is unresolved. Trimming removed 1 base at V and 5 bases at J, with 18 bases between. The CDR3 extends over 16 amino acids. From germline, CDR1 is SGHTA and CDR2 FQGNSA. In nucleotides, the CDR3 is TGTGCCAGCAGCTTAGGTATTAGGCCAGGTACCCACGAGCAGTACTTC. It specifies CASSLGIRPGTHEQYF.

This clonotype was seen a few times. CDR3 loop: CSARARPGHEQFF. In DNA form, the CDR3 reads TGCAGTGCTAGAGCCCGACCTGGTCATGAGCAGTTCTTC. The chain carries TRBV20-1 and TRBJ2-1; D ambiguous. Germline values: CDR1 DFQATT, CDR2 SNEGSKA (reference sequence). Trimming pared 1 base from V and 8 bases from J, leaving 12 bases between. The CDR3 covers 13 residues.

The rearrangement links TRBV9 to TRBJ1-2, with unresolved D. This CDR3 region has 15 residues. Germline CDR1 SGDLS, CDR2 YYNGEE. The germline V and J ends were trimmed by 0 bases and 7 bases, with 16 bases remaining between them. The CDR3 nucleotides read TGTGCCAGCAGCGTAGGGATCTTCAGATCCAGTGGCTACACCTTC. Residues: CASSVGIFRSSGYTF.

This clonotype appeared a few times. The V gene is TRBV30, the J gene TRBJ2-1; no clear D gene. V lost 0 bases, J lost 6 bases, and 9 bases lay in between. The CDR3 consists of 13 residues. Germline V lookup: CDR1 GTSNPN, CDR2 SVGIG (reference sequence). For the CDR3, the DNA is TGTGCCTGGAGTGTACTGCGCCCCAATGAGCAGTTCTTC. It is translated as CAWSVLRPNEQFF.

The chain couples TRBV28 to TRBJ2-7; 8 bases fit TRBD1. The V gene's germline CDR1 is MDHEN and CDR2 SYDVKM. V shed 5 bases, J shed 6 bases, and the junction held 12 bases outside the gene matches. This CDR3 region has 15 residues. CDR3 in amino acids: CASSPQDRDFSEQYF. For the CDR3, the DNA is TGTGCCAGCAGTCCCCAGGACAGGGATTTTTCCGAGCAGTACTTC.

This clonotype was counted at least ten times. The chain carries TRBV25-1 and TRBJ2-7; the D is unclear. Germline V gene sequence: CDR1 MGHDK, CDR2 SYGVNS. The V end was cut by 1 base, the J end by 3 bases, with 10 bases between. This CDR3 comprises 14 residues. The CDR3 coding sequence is TGTGCCAGCAGTGAATCCCACGGACGCTACGAGCAGTACTTC. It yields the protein CASSESHGRYEQYF.

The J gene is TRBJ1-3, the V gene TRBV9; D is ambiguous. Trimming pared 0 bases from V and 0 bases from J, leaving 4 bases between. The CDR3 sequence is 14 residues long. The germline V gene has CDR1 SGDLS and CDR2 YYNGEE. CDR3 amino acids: CASSVVHSGNTIYF. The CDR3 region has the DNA TGTGCCAGCAGCGTAGTCCACTCTGGAAACACCATATATTTT.

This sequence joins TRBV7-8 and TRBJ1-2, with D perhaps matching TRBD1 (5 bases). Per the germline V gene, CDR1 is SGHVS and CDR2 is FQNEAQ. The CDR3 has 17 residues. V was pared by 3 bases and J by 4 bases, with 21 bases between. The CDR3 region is CASSLGGAGKHVYGYTF. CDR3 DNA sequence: TGTGCCAGCAGCTTGGGTGGGGCAGGGAAGCACGTCTATGGCTACACCTTC.

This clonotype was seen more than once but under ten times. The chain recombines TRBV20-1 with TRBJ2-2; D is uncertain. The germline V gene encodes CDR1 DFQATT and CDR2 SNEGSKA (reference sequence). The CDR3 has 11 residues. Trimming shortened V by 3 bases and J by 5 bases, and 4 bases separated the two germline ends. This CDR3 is CSASGTGELFF. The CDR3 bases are TGCAGTGCTAGCGGGACCGGGGAGCTGTTTTTT.

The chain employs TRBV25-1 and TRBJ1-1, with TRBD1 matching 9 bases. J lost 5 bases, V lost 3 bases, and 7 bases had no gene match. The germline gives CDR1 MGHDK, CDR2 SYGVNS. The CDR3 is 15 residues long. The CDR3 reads CASSDLGQGRTEAFF. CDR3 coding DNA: TGTGCCAGCAGTGACTTAGGACAGGGGCGTACTGAAGCTTTCTTT.

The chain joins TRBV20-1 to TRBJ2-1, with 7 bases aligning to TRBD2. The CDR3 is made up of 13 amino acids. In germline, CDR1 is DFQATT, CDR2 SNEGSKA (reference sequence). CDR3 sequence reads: CSVRDYTYNEQFF. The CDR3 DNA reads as TGCAGCGTCCGGGACTATACCTACAATGAGCAGTTCTTC.

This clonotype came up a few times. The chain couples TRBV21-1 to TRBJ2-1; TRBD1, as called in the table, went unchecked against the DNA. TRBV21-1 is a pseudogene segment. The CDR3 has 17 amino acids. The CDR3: CASAPRAAGRSYNEQFF. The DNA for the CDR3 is TGTGCCAGCGCCCCTAGAGCCGCGGGACGCTCCTACAATGAGCAGTTCTTC.

CDR3 sequence: CASSPGKRGINEQFF. In DNA, the CDR3 is TGTGCCAGCAGCCCCGGGAAGCGGGGTATCAATGAGCAGTTCTTC. The chain couples TRBV7-2 to TRBJ2-1; 7 nucleotides line up with TRBD2. CDR3 size: 15 residues. Germline lookup yields CDR1 SGHTA and CDR2 FQGNSA. Germline trimming cut 5 bases from V and 6 bases from J; bases unmatched to any gene: 10. The full variable domain, with the rest looked up from reference TRBV7-2 and TRBJ2-1, is GAGVSQSPSNKVTEKGKDVELRCDPISGHTALYWYRQSLGQGLEFLIYFQGNSAPDKSGLPSDRFSAERTGGSVSTLTIQRTQQEDSAVYLCASSPGKRGINEQFFGPGTRLTVL.

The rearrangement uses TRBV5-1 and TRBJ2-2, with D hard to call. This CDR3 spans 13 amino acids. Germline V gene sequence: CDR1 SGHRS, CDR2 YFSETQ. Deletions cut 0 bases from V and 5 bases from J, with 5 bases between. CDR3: CASSLDGTGELFF. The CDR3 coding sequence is TGCGCCAGCAGCTTGGATGGAACCGGGGAGCTGTTTTTT. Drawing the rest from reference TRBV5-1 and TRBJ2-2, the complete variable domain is KAGVTQTPRYLIKTRGQQVTLSCSPISGHRSVSWYQQTPGQGLQFLFEYFSETQRNKGNFPGRFSGRQFSNSRSEMNVSTLELGDSALYLCASSLDGTGELFFGEGSRLTVL.